The 23 T cell receptor beta chains below all came from one sample that was sequenced in a study of shared clonotypes between healthy human individuals. Repertoires were generated with immunoSEQ multiplex PCR, while TCRdb's copy carries only in-frame clones and drops some. The repertoire holds 1.5 million to 1.9 million clones, with approximately 98% as singletons. The sequenced sample consisted of naive CD4+ T cells sorted from blood. The subset here: CD45RA+ positively selected. These receptors originate from a man aged 25-45 years in good health.

The chain links TRBV5-1 to TRBJ2-7; TRBD2 matches 9 bases. Germline CDR1 reads SGHRS; CDR2 reads YFSETQ. The CDR3 extends over 16 amino acids. V trimming: 6 bases; J trimming: 4 bases; junction bases outside the gene matches: 14. CDR3 bases: TGCGCCAGCACCACTACATCTGGCGGGAGGGGGTACGAGCAGTACTTC. Amino acid sequence: CASTTTSGGRGYEQYF.

This clone has only one observation. The rearrangement links TRBV27 to TRBJ2-5; 9 nucleotides align to TRBD1. Germline values: CDR1 MNHEY, CDR2 SMNVEV (reference sequence). The CDR3 is 14 amino acids. Trimming removed 5 bases from V and 3 bases from J; junction bases left unmatched: 4. The CDR3 spells CASSTRDREETQYF. The CDR3 DNA is TGTGCCAGCAGTACCAGGGACAGGGAAGAGACCCAGTACTTC.

The rearrangement links TRBV18 to TRBJ2-1; D possibly corresponds to TRBD2 (5 bases). Germline CDR1 is KGHSH and CDR2 is LQKENI. Deletions cut 1 base from V and 6 bases from J, with 13 bases between. The CDR3 contains 15 residues. The CDR3 DNA reads as TGTGCCAGCTCACCACAAGGACTGCCTGGCAATGAGCAGTTCTTC. Amino acid sequence: CASSPQGLPGNEQFF.

As to this clone: The sample carries other DNA sequences with the same CDR3. The genes are TRBV11-3 and TRBJ2-3; D unresolved. CDR1 and CDR2 (germline): SGHNT, YENEEA. The CDR3 spans 14 residues. Trimming pared 0 bases from V and 3 bases from J, leaving 7 bases between. CDR3 amino acids: CASSLEPGTDTQYF. DNA for the CDR3: TGTGCCAGCAGCTTAGAGCCTGGGACAGATACGCAGTATTTT. The complete variable domain, with remaining parts taken from reference TRBV11-3 and TRBJ2-3, reads EAGVVQSPRYKIIEKKQPVAFWCNPISGHNTLYWYLQNLGQGPELLIRYENEEAVDDSQLPKDRFSAERLKGVDSTLKIQPAELGDSAVYLCASSLEPGTDTQYFGPGTRLTVL.

The gene calls are TRBV15 and TRBJ2-1, with D perhaps given as TRBD1 or TRBD2 (6 bases each). Germline V gene lookup returns CDR1 LNHNV and CDR2 YYDKDF (reference sequence). This CDR3 spans 15 amino acids. V lost 4 bases and J 0 bases, leaving 10 bases between the germline ends. CDR3 bases: TGTGCCACCAGCAAGGGGGGCTTCTCCTACAATGAGCAGTTCTTC. Translated: CATSKGGFSYNEQFF.

The rearrangement joins TRBV19 to TRBJ2-7; 7 bases agree with TRBD2. The CDR3 contains 13 residues. Germline V lookup: CDR1 LNHDA, CDR2 SQIVND (reference sequence). J gave up 3 bases and V 5 bases, and 4 bases lay outside the gene matches. CDR3 nucleotides: TGTGCCAGTAGTGCTAGCGGATTCTACGAGCAGTACTTC. This codes for CASSASGFYEQYF.

This clone showed up just once. The chain joins TRBV19 to TRBJ1-5; D is perhaps TRBD1 (6 bases). The CDR3 has 15 residues. Germline assignment: CDR1 LNHDA and CDR2 SQIVND (reference sequence). Trimming stripped 4 bases from V and 9 bases from J, with 19 bases between. In DNA, the CDR3 is TGTGCCAGTAGTACCCGGGACAAAAGTGGACGGCCCCAGCATTTT. This codes for CASSTRDKSGRPQHF.

The chain uses TRBV5-1 and TRBJ2-1, with 11 nucleotides matching TRBD2. Trimming cost V 5 bases and J 0 bases; bases outside gene matches: 10. The germline V gene has CDR1 SGHRS and CDR2 YFSETQ. The CDR3 is 18 residues long. The CDR3 nucleotides read TGCGCCAGCAGTCGGGCGCTAGCGGGAGGCCACTCCTACAATGAGCAGTTCTTC. Translating gives CASSRALAGGHSYNEQFF.

This sequence joins TRBV29-1 and TRBJ1-5, with 12 bases fitting TRBD1. This CDR3 is built from 19 residues. J lost 0 bases, V lost 4 bases, and 13 bases had no gene match. Per germline, CDR1 SQVTM and CDR2 ANQGSEA. In nucleotides, the CDR3 is TGCAGCGTTGCTGGGACAGGGGGCGGAAAGACCTATAGCAATCAGCCCCAGCATTTT. Translated, it gives CSVAGTGGGKTYSNQPQHF.

V gene TRBV6-6 combines with J gene TRBJ2-2; D might be TRBD1 (6 bases). The germline V gene encodes CDR1 MNHNY and CDR2 SVGAGI (reference sequence). CDR3 length: 16 residues. V dropped 6 bases and J dropped 1 base, with 15 bases sitting between them. CDR3 residues: CASRGGGSKNTGELFF. As DNA, the CDR3 is TGTGCCAGCAGAGGGGGTGGTAGCAAGAACACCGGGGAGCTGTTTTTT.

This chain links TRBV25-1 with TRBJ2-3, with D hard to call. The CDR3 is 13 residues long. Germline V gene lookup returns CDR1 MGHDK and CDR2 SYGVNS. Trimming shortened V by 9 bases and J by 8 bases, and 18 bases separated the two germline ends. The CDR3, as DNA: TGTGCCAGTATAGGACCCCCGAAGGGTACGCAGTATTTT. Residues: CASIGPPKGTQYF.

V is TRBV7-2 and J is TRBJ1-5; 8 nucleotides align to TRBD1. Per germline, CDR1 SGHTA and CDR2 FQGNSA. The V gene end was trimmed by 0 bases and the J gene end by 6 bases; junction bases not matched to a gene: 7. The CDR3 has 16 amino acids. The CDR3 sequence: CASSLAGTGGVQPQHF. CDR3 nucleotides: TGTGCCAGCAGCTTAGCGGGAACAGGGGGAGTTCAGCCCCAGCATTTT.

The rearrangement uses TRBV28 and TRBJ2-3, with D perhaps assigned TRBD1 or TRBD2 (6 bases each). V was shortened by 4 bases and J by 4 bases, with 15 bases between the two germline ends. The CDR3 consists of 15 residues. Germline CDR1 is MDHEN and CDR2 is SYDVKM. CDR3 DNA: TGTGCCAGCAGTTACCAGGGGAGGTCCGCAGATACGCAGTATTTT. This translates into CASSYQGRSADTQYF.

J is TRBJ1-1 and V is TRBV10-2, with D unresolved. In germline, CDR1 is WSHSY, CDR2 SAAADI. V lost 8 bases, J lost 1 base, and 5 bases lay in between. This CDR3 region has 11 residues. DNA for the CDR3: TGCGCCAGCGGCCAGAACACTGAAGCTTTCTTT. This codes for CASGQNTEAFF.

The chain uses TRBV19 and TRBJ1-1, with 7 bases identical to TRBD1. The CDR3 extends over 13 amino acids. Germline lookup yields CDR1 LNHDA and CDR2 SQIVND (reference sequence). Trimming at V came to 8 bases and at J to 0 bases, leaving 3 bases not matched to a gene. The CDR3 protein is CASEDRLNTEAFF. CDR3 nucleotide sequence: TGTGCCAGTGAGGACAGGTTGAACACTGAAGCTTTCTTT.

The chain is built from TRBV11-3 and TRBJ2-6; 13 bases are shared with TRBD2. This CDR3 has 19 residues. V was clipped by 5 bases and J by 0 bases; unmatched bases: 7. The germline V gene encodes CDR1 SGHNT and CDR2 YENEEA. The CDR3 region has the DNA TGTGCCAGCAGCCTCGAGACTAGCGGGAGGACCTCTGGGGCCAACGTCCTGACTTTC. Residues: CASSLETSGRTSGANVLTF. Full variable domain (missing parts from reference TRBV11-3 and TRBJ2-6): EAGVVQSPRYKIIEKKQPVAFWCNPISGHNTLYWYLQNLGQGPELLIRYENEEAVDDSQLPKDRFSAERLKGVDSTLKIQPAELGDSAVYLCASSLETSGRTSGANVLTFGAGSRLTVL.

V is TRBV9 and J is TRBJ2-5, with a possible D match to TRBD2 (6 bases). Germline V CDR1 and CDR2: SGDLS, YYNGEE. This CDR3 is built from 16 residues. V was cut by 7 bases and J by 0 bases, with 19 bases left in between. CDR3 DNA sequence: TGTGCCAGCGGGGTAGCGGCCTGGGGCGACCAAGAGACCCAGTACTTC. Residues: CASGVAAWGDQETQYF.

The gene calls are TRBV7-9 and TRBJ2-1; D unclear. This CDR3 comprises 15 residues. V lost 3 bases and J lost 0, with 9 bases in between. Looked up from germline, CDR1 is SEHNR and CDR2 is FQNEAQ (reference sequence). This chain's CDR3 is CASSFGKSSYNEQFF. In nucleotides, the CDR3 is TGTGCCAGCAGCTTTGGTAAGAGCTCCTACAATGAGCAGTTCTTC.

This clone was seen once. The J gene is TRBJ2-2, the V gene TRBV7-9; D may be TRBD2 (6 bases). Germline CDR1 reads SEHNR; CDR2 reads FQNEAQ (reference sequence). CDR3 length: 16 residues. V was pared by 7 bases and J by 2 bases, with 17 bases between. In DNA, the CDR3 is TGTGCCAGCACCAAAATGGGGCGGGGTAACACCGGGGAGCTGTTTTTT. Its protein is CASTKMGRGNTGELFF.

The chain recombines TRBV5-1 with TRBJ2-5, with 9 nucleotides matching TRBD1. Germline CDR1 reads SGHRS; CDR2 reads YFSETQ. This CDR3 contains 15 residues. After removal of 3 bases from V and 5 bases from J, the junction contained 8 bases not matched to a gene. CDR3 DNA: TGCGCCAGCAGCTACGGGGACAGGGCTGTGGAGACCCAGTACTTC. It specifies CASSYGDRAVETQYF.

This chain uses TRBV5-1 with TRBJ2-2; D gene unclear. Trimming took 1 base from V and 7 from J, leaving 8 bases between them. Germline values: CDR1 SGHRS, CDR2 YFSETQ. CDR3 length equals 13 residues. CDR3 sequence: CASSLRSVGELFF. CDR3 coding DNA: TGCGCCAGCAGCTTGAGAAGTGTCGGGGAGCTGTTTTTT.

V and J are TRBV18 and TRBJ1-3; D might be TRBD1 (6 bases). V was trimmed by 4 bases and J by 2 bases, leaving 15 bases between them. CDR1 is KGHSH and CDR2 is LQKENI in the germline V gene. The CDR3 length is 16 residues. The chain's CDR3 is CASSQTATGPGNTIYF. The CDR3 DNA is TGTGCCAGCTCACAAACAGCCACAGGGCCTGGAAACACCATATATTTT.

The chain has TRBV18 and TRBJ1-2; tentatively, D is TRBD1 (5 bases). This CDR3 contains 13 residues. V was clipped by 3 bases and J by 6 bases, with 11 bases between them. CDR1 and CDR2 (germline): KGHSH, LQKENI. The CDR3 here is CASSPGVGDGYTF. Written as DNA, the CDR3 is TGTGCCAGCTCACCGGGGGTGGGTGATGGCTACACCTTC. The full variable domain, with the rest looked up from reference TRBV18 and TRBJ1-2, is NAGVMQNPRHLVRRRGQEARLRCSPMKGHSHVYWYRQLPEEGLKFMVYLQKENIIDESGMPKERFSAEFPKEGPSILRIQQVVRGDSAAYFCASSPGVGDGYTFGSGTRLTVV.